One and the same sample provided the 5 T cell receptor beta chains below, sequenced in a study of T-cell reconstitution after alpha-beta-depleted transplantation in children listed by TCRdb under 2016. The library was produced with PCR. The sequencing machine was an Illumina HiSeq 2500. Molecular barcoding was employed in the preparation of TCR libraries, with unique molecular identifiers being used to normalize TCRbeta repertoire quantification. TCRdb reanalyzed the raw reads on its own, using fastp at Q25 for trimming and MiXCR for clone calling, and kept in-frame beta chains. Each entry is one CDR3 protein sequence, shown with its most common DNA and genes. The sample yields about 830,000 distinct CDR3 sequences; about 15% were counted once. The leading ten clones occupy approximately 4.5% of the sample. The label giving this sample's treatment or condition can be read as: allogeneic hematopoietic cell transplantation with graft depleted of TCRalphabeta T cells and CD19 B cells.

The material was PBMCs, mostly from graft donor cells, obtained 360 days after TCRalphabeta/CD19-depleted stem cell transplant. The receptor set was obtained from a male patient between 10 and 17 years old who had a stem cell transplant for acute lymphoblastic leukemia, so the T cells may come from the graft donor.

There are a few counts of this clonotype. The V gene is TRBV29-1, the J gene TRBJ2-7; 14 bases are shared with TRBD2. V shed 6 bases and J 1 base; nucleotides not matched to a gene: 8. There are 16 residues in the CDR3. Germline V CDR1 and CDR2: SQVTM, ANQGSEA. The DNA for the CDR3 is TGCAGCGTGCTGGGACTAGCGGGAGCCCATTCCTACGAGCAGTACTTC. Its protein is CSVLGLAGAHSYEQYF.

The gene calls are TRBV29-1 and TRBJ2-5; tentative D call: TRBD2 (5 bases). V was cut by 4 bases and J by 4 bases, with 13 bases left in between. CDR1 and CDR2 from the germline V gene are SQVTM and ANQGSEA. This CDR3 comprises 13 residues. The CDR3: CSVGGRLSETQYF. Written as DNA, the CDR3 is TGCAGCGTTGGAGGGCGTCTTTCAGAGACCCAGTACTTC.

This clonotype was found many times. The V gene is TRBV4-1, the J gene TRBJ2-7; D is ambiguous. This CDR3 is 12 amino acids long. Germline V gives CDR1 MGHRA, CDR2 YSYEKL. With 3 bases removed from V and 8 bases from J, the gap between germline ends came to 11 bases. CDR3 bases: TGCGCCAGCAGCCACCCGGGTGCTAAGCAGTACTTC. It is translated as CASSHPGAKQYF.

Note on this clonotype: The junction and the germline gene differ at one end; a read error may be behind it. This rearrangement joins TRBV7-3 to TRBJ2-5, with 15 nucleotides matching TRBD2. The germline V gene has CDR1 SGHTA and CDR2 FQGTGA. The CDR3 is 18 residues long. Here the CDR3 reads CTSSLGTSGRRYQETQYF. The CDR3 coding sequence is TGTACCAGCAGTTTAGGGACTAGCGGGAGGAGATACCAAGAGACCCAGTACTTC.

This clonotype was detected ten times or more. The chain recombines TRBV2 with TRBJ2-3; tentative D call: TRBD2 (5 bases). Germline loops: CDR1 SNHLY, CDR2 FYNNEI. Between the trimmed V and J ends, which lost 5 bases and 1 base, there was a span of 13 bases. This CDR3 is built from 15 residues. The CDR3, as DNA: TGTGCCAGCAGTTCGGGGTTCGGAGGCACAGATACGCAGTATTTT. Its translation is CASSSGFGGTDTQYF.